This T cell receptor (beta chain) was documented in a study of early T cells in non-severe SARS-CoV-2 infection. Study in general: Whole-blood bulk RNA, unsorted, was sequenced, and chains were unpaired.

Findings and limits, study-wide: VDJdb matches were skewed toward anti-spike CD8 T cell responses.

This clonotype was seen only once. Its antigen is unidentified. The J segment lost 4 bases and the V segment lost 5 bases, leaving 5 bases of the junction unmatched. Germline V CDR1 and CDR2: GTSNPN, SVGIG (reference sequence). This CDR3 region has 13 residues. Separate cDNA molecules each had unique molecular identifiers attached to them. Each CDR3 protein is one row after TCRdb ran MiXCR on the 5' RACE reads. The sample holds about 62,000 distinct CDR3 sequences, about 9.3% seen once. Sequencing was done on a sample of whole blood. The chain is built from TRBV30 and TRBJ2-4; TRBD1 aligns across 7 bases. This clonotype was sampled from an adult who was a healthcare worker with PCR-confirmed SARS-CoV-2 infection or an uninfected control (not recorded which). The CDR3 region has the DNA TGTGCCTGGGCCCGGGACAGTAAAAACATTCAGTACTTC. Translating it yields CAWARDSKNIQYF.